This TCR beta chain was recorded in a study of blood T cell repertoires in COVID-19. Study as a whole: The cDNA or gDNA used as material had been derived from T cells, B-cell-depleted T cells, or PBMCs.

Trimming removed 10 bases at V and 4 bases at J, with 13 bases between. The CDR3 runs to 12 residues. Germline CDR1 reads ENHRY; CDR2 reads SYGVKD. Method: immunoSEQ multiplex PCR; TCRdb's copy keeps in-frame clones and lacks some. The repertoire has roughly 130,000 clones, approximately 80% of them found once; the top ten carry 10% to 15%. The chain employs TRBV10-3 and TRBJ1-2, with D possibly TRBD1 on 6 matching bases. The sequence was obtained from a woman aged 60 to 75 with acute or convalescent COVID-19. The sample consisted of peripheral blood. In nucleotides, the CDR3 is TGTGCCACCCGACAGGAAGCCTATGGCTACACCTTC. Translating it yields CATRQEAYGYTF.